The next 3 T cell receptor beta chains were all read from a single sample in a study of T cells in Graves' hyperthyroidism and ophthalmopathy. Regions amplified from RNA transcripts were the TCR beta CDR3 regions. HTBI primers were used for first-round RT-PCR of the TCR CDR3. TCRdb redid the calling of the multiplex PCR reads with MiXCR, one entry per CDR3 protein. The sample holds a few hundred thousand distinct CDR3 sequences, around 17% seen once. The specimen sequenced was blood. These receptors originate from a woman in her fifties or sixties with Graves' hyperthyroidism.

This clonotype was detected a few times. The chain recombines TRBV5-1 with TRBJ1-3; D is ambiguous. Trimming left V 0 bases short and J 0 bases short, with 16 bases between. The CDR3 is 18 amino acids. Germline CDR1 reads SGHRS; CDR2 reads YFSETQ. The CDR3 sequence is CASSLGGPGLNSGNTIYF. CDR3 in DNA: TGCGCCAGCAGCTTGGGAGGACCAGGACTGAACTCTGGAAACACCATATATTTT.

The chain carries TRBV29-1 and TRBJ2-7; D may be TRBD1 or TRBD2 (5 bases each). The CDR3 totals 14 residues. Per germline, CDR1 SQVTM and CDR2 ANQGSEA. Trimming stripped 6 bases from V and 0 bases from J, with 15 bases between. The CDR3 here is CSVGEYRTSYEQYF. In DNA, the CDR3 is TGCAGCGTGGGGGAATACCGAACCTCCTACGAGCAGTACTTC.

This clonotype was detected a few times. The chain has TRBV6-1 and TRBJ2-7; TRBD2 matches at 8 bases. Trimming cost V 5 bases and J 3 bases; bases outside gene matches: 21. This CDR3 contains 19 residues. The germline V gene has CDR1 MNHNS and CDR2 SASEGT. CDR3 nucleotide sequence: TGTGCCAGCAGTTGCTATCAGGGCGAGAGCGGGAGACGGTACTACGAGCAGTACTTC. This translates into CASSCYQGESGRRYYEQYF.